The 20 T cell receptor beta chains in this list originate from one sample, sequenced in a study of cytomegalovirus exposure and HLA in healthy donors. Vbeta (60) and Jbeta (13) primers were used in the PCR. The data were produced by immunoSEQ multiplex PCR, yet TCRdb's version contains in-frame clones alone and is incomplete. The sample includes about 140,000 clones. Sequencing was performed on PBMCs. All receptors come from a man aged 35 to 55 in good health and CMV-seronegative.

The V gene is TRBV7-9, the J gene TRBJ2-3, with 8 bases identical to TRBD2. Germline assignment: CDR1 SEHNR and CDR2 FQNEAQ (reference sequence). The CDR3 is made up of 18 amino acids. J lost 3 bases, V lost 4 bases, and 15 bases had no gene match. CDR3 sequence: CASSSRGGGGKLTDTQYF. The CDR3 DNA reads as TGTGCCAGCAGCTCCAGGGGAGGCGGGGGGAAGTTGACAGATACGCAGTATTTT.

The chain couples TRBV7-9 to TRBJ1-2, with D uncertain. Germline values: CDR1 SEHNR, CDR2 FQNEAQ (reference sequence). The CDR3 is 12 residues long. V shed 7 bases and J shed 6 bases, with 12 bases lying between them. In nucleotides, the CDR3 is TGTGCCAGCACCAGAATTGAAAATGGCTACACCTTC. As protein: CASTRIENGYTF.

The CDR3 DNA is TGTGCCAGCAGTATGGGGGCAGTTGCGGAAGTCCCATCCTACGAGCAGTACTTC. Its translation is CASSMGAVAEVPSYEQYF. The V and J genes are TRBV2 and TRBJ2-7; perhaps TRBD1 as D (6 bases). The germline V and J ends were trimmed by 5 bases and 1 base, with 24 bases remaining between them. The CDR3 runs 18 residues. Germline CDR1 reads SNHLY; CDR2 reads FYNNEI.

V gene TRBV4-3 combines with J gene TRBJ2-5; perhaps TRBD2 as D (6 bases). Germline V gene sequence: CDR1 LGHNA, CDR2 YSLEER. Trimming removed 0 bases from V and 4 bases from J, with 15 bases in between. The CDR3 length is 16 residues. CDR3 sequence reads: CASSQDGGTSRETQYF. CDR3 bases: TGCGCCAGCAGCCAAGATGGGGGGACCTCTAGAGAGACCCAGTACTTC.

The V and J genes are TRBV7-3 and TRBJ2-3; TRBD2 aligns across 8 bases. The CDR3 runs to 15 residues. Germline trimming cut 2 bases from V and 2 bases from J; bases unmatched to any gene: 3. Germline values: CDR1 SGHTA, CDR2 FQGTGA. CDR3 sequence reads: CASSLRGGPTDTQYF. DNA for the CDR3: TGTGCCAGCAGCTTACGCGGGGGGCCCACAGATACGCAGTATTTT.

This CDR3 reads CAIREPGSRVHNEQFF. CDR3 in DNA: TGTGCCATCAGGGAACCGGGTTCCCGGGTCCACAATGAGCAGTTCTTC. V is TRBV10-3 and J is TRBJ2-1, with no clear D. The CDR3 consists of 16 residues. CDR1 is ENHRY, CDR2 SYGVKD, per germline. V was shortened by 6 bases and J by 5 bases, with 20 bases between the two germline ends.

The V call is TRBV12-5, the J call TRBJ2-7; D gene ambiguous. V lost 3 bases and J lost 6, with 6 bases in between. This CDR3 comprises 11 residues. Germline V lookup: CDR1 LGHNT, CDR2 FRNRAP. CDR3 loop: CASGLTSEQYF. CDR3 sequence (DNA): TGTGCTAGTGGTTTAACGAGCGAGCAGTACTTC.

The V and J genes are TRBV25-1 and TRBJ2-7, with D possibly matching TRBD2 (7 bases). This CDR3 contains 15 residues. Germline-derived CDR1 and CDR2 are MGHDK and SYGVNS. The germline V and J ends were trimmed by 6 bases and 1 base, with 16 bases remaining between them. CDR3 residues: CASSGGGAVSYEQYF. The CDR3, as DNA: TGTGCCAGCAGCGGTGGGGGGGCAGTTTCCTACGAGCAGTACTTC.

The V call is TRBV9, the J call TRBJ2-6; D not certain. Looked up from germline, CDR1 is SGDLS and CDR2 is YYNGEE. The V and J ends lost 5 bases and 4 bases respectively, with 10 bases between them. This CDR3 has 14 residues. This CDR3 is CASSPALGANVLTF. DNA of the CDR3: TGTGCCAGCAGTCCCGCCCTAGGGGCCAACGTCCTGACTTTC.

With regard to this clone: A junction boundary mismatches the germline segment, possibly from a read error. CDR3 sequence (DNA): TGTGCCACCAACACCGGGGAGCTGTCTTTT. Translated: CATNTGELSF. The rearrangement uses TRBV6-5 and TRBJ2-2, with a possible D match to TRBD2 (5 bases). This CDR3 region has 10 residues. CDR1 MNHEY and CDR2 SVGAGI come from the germline V gene.

The chain uses TRBV7-9 and TRBJ2-7, with a weak D call TRBD1 (6 bases). The CDR3 loop spans 14 amino acids. CDR1 and CDR2 (germline): SEHNR, FQNEAQ (reference sequence). V was cut by 0 bases and J by 4 bases, with 10 bases left in between. The CDR3 region has the DNA TGTGCCAGCAGCTTAGCAGGGACACAATACGAGCAGTACTTC. Its protein product is CASSLAGTQYEQYF.

The chain recombines TRBV5-6 with TRBJ1-2; the match to TRBD1 covers 8 bases. Germline values: CDR1 SGHDT, CDR2 YYEEEE. The CDR3 has 15 residues. V lost 3 bases to trimming and J lost 8 bases; unmatched junction nucleotides: 12. CDR3 region: CASSSIDRGPLGYTF. The CDR3 nucleotides are TGTGCCAGCAGCTCAATCGACAGGGGCCCCCTGGGCTACACCTTC.

This chain joins TRBV29-1 and TRBJ2-7, with D possibly TRBD2 on 5 matching bases. Trimming removed 2 bases at V and 3 bases at J, with 8 bases between. Germline CDR1 is SQVTM and CDR2 is ANQGSEA. The CDR3 is 12 residues long. The CDR3 sequence is CSVETGYYEQYF. The CDR3 nucleotides read TGCAGCGTTGAAACGGGATACTACGAGCAGTACTTC.

V usage is TRBV6-6 and J usage is TRBJ2-1; 9 bases fit TRBD1. V shed 6 bases and J 6 bases; nucleotides not matched to a gene: 3. This CDR3 is 13 amino acids long. CDR1 and CDR2 (germline): MNHNY, SVGAGI (reference sequence). The CDR3 DNA is TGTGCCAGCAGCGGGACAGGGAGCAATGAGCAGTTCTTC. It codes for CASSGTGSNEQFF.

The chain links TRBV6-4 to TRBJ1-1, with D possibly matching TRBD1 (6 bases). Germline V gene lookup returns CDR1 MRHNA and CDR2 SNTAGT. Trimming removed 7 bases from V and 1 base from J, with 10 bases in between. This CDR3 spans 13 amino acids. In DNA, the CDR3 is TGTGCCAGCACCGCAGGGGCGAACACTGAAGCTTTCTTT. Translated, it gives CASTAGANTEAFF.

The gene calls are TRBV27 and TRBJ2-7; 7 bases match TRBD1. V lost 6 bases and J lost 0; bases outside the gene matches: 5. Germline-derived CDR1 and CDR2 are MNHEY and SMNVEV (reference sequence). CDR3 length equals 14 residues. Here the CDR3 reads CASSLQGISYEQYF. Here the CDR3 DNA reads TGTGCCAGCAGCCTACAGGGGATCTCCTACGAGCAGTACTTC.

The genes are TRBV29-1 and TRBJ1-1; D call uncertain. Per germline, CDR1 SQVTM and CDR2 ANQGSEA. The CDR3 length is 12 residues. Deletions cut 8 bases from V and 1 base from J, with 11 bases between. The CDR3, as DNA: TGCAGCATTGCACGGGGGAACACTGAAGCTTTCTTT. Translation: CSIARGNTEAFF.

The chain couples TRBV5-4 to TRBJ2-3, with TRBD1 matching over 7 bases. V lost 5 bases, J lost 4 bases, and 10 bases stayed unmatched. The CDR3 has 15 amino acids. CDR1 is SGHNT and CDR2 is YYREEE in the germline V gene (reference sequence). The chain's CDR3 is CASRPQGGGPDTQYF. In DNA form, the CDR3 reads TGTGCCAGCAGACCCCAAGGGGGCGGGCCAGATACGCAGTATTTT.

The chain uses TRBV1 and TRBJ2-7; the table's D call, TRBD1, has no DNA check behind it. TRBV1 is described as a pseudogene. The CDR3 is 17 residues long. Here the CDR3 reads CTSSGRYRERTSYEQYF. The CDR3 DNA reads as TGCACCAGCAGCGGTCGGTACAGGGAGCGCACCTCCTACGAGCAGTACTTC.

V usage is TRBV5-1 and J usage is TRBJ2-7; D remains ambiguous. Trimming took off 0 bases at V and 0 bases at J, with 10 bases between the two ends. Germline V gene data show CDR1 as SGHRS and CDR2 as YFSETQ. There are 15 residues in the CDR3. The CDR3 here is CASSLAQSSSYEQYF. Here the CDR3 DNA reads TGCGCCAGCAGCTTGGCACAGTCGAGCTCCTACGAGCAGTACTTC.